This TCR beta chain was observed in a study of blood T cells in healthy people across ages. Primed by a sample-barcoded 5' primer and a J-beta primer mix, a second PCR proceeded for 7 to 11 cycles. Template switching added a 12-random-nucleotide identifier to every cDNA molecule. Each CDR3 protein gets one entry after TCRdb re-called the 5' RACE reads with MiXCR. The profile shows some 750,000 distinct CDR3 sequences, roughly 20% of them singletons. The CDR3 is 14 residues long. Germline assignment: CDR1 MDHEN and CDR2 SYDVKM. This TCR was recovered from a man aged 65-85 years in good health. The genes are TRBV28 and TRBJ2-5; D perhaps matches TRBD2 (6 bases). The J call is in doubt because the DNA end fits TRBJ2-1 better. Sequenced: blood. The CDR3 here is CASSLYLGGNEQFF. The CDR3 DNA sequence: TGTGCCAGCAGTTTATATCTCGGGGGCAATGAGCAGTTCTTC.